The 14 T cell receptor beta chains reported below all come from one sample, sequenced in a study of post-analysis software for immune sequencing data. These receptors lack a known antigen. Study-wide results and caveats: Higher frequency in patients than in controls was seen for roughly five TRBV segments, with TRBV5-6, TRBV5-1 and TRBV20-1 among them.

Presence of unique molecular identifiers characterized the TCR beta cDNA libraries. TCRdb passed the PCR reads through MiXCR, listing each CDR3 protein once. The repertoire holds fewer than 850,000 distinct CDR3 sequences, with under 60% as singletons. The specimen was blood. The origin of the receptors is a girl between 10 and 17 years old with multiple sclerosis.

CDR3 bases: TGCAGTGCTAACGCCCGGAACAGGAGGTACGAGCAGTACTTC. Translating it yields CSANARNRRYEQYF. The chain combines TRBV20-1 with TRBJ2-7; D is possibly TRBD1 or TRBD2 (5 bases each). CDR1 is DFQATT, CDR2 SNEGSKA, per germline (reference sequence). The length of the CDR3 is 14 residues. With 4 bases removed from V and 4 bases from J, the gap between germline ends came to 17 bases.

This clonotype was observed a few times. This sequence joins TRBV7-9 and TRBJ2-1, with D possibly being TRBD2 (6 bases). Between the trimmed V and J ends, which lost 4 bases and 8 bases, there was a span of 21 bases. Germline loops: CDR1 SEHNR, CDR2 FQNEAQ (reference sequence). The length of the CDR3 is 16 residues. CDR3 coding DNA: TGTGCCAGCAGCTCCTCTAGGACAATAGCGGTCGATGAGCAGTTCTTC. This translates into CASSSSRTIAVDEQFF.

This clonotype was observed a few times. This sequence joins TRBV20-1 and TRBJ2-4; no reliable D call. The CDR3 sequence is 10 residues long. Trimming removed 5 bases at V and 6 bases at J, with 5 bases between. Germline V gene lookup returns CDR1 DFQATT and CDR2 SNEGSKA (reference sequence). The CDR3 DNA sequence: TGCAGTGCTCATCCAAACATTCAGTACTTC. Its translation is CSAHPNIQYF.

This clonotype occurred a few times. Here the CDR3 DNA reads TGCGCCAGCAGCTTGGCTGACGGAGCCTACGAGCAGTACTTC. Protein: CASSLADGAYEQYF. The rearrangement joins TRBV5-1 to TRBJ2-7; D is uncertain. V lost 0 bases and J 2 bases, leaving 9 bases between the germline ends. The CDR3 has 14 amino acids. Germline CDR1 and CDR2: SGHRS and YFSETQ.

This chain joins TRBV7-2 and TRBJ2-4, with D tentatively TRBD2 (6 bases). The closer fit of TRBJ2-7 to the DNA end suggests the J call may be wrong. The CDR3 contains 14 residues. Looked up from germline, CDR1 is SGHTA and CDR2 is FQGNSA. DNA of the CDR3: TGTGCCAGCAGCGGAGGGGTATGGGCTAGCGAGCAGTACTTC. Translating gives CASSGGVWASEQYF.

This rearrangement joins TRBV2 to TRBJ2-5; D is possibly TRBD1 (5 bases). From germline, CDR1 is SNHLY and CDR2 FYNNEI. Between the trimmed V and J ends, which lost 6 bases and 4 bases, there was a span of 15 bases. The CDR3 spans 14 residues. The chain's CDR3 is CASRTEPRGETQYF. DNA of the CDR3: TGTGCCAGCAGGACAGAGCCCCGTGGAGAGACCCAGTACTTC.

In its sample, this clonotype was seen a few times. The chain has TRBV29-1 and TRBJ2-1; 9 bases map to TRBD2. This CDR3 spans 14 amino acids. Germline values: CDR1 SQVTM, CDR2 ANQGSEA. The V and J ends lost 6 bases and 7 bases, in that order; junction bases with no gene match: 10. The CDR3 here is CSVLGLAGRNEQFF. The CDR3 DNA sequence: TGCAGCGTCCTCGGGCTAGCGGGAAGAAATGAGCAGTTCTTC.

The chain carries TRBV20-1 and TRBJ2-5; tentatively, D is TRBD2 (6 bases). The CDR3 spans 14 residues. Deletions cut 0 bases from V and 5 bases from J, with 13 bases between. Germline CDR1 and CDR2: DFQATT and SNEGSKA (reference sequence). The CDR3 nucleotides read TGCAGTGCTAGAGATCAGTGGGCGGGGGAGACCCAGTACTTC. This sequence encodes CSARDQWAGETQYF.

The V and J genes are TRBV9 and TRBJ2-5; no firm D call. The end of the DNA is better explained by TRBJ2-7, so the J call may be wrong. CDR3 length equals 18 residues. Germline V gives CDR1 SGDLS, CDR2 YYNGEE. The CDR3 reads CASSVGAAAPNLNYEQYF. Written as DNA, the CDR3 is TGTGCCAGCAGCGTAGGTGCGGCGGCACCAAATTTGAACTACGAGCAGTACTTC.

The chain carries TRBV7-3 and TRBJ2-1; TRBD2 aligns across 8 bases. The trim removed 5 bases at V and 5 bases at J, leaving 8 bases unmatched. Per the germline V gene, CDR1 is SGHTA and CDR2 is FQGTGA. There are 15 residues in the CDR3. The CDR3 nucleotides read TGTGCCAGCAGCCGGACTAGCCTCCCAGACAATGAGCAGTTCTTC. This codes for CASSRTSLPDNEQFF.

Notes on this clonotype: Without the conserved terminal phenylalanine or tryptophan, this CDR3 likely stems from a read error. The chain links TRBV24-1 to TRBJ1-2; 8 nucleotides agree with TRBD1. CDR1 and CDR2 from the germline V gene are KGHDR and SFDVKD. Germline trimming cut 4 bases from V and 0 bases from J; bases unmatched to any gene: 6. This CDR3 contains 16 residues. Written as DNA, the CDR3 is TGTGCCACCAGTGACACCGGACAGGGATCTAACTATGGCTACACCCTC. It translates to CATSDTGQGSNYGYTL.

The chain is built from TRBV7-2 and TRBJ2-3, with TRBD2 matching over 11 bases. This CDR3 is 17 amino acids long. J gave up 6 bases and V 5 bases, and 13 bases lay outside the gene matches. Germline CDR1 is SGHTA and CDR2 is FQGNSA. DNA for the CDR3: TGTGCCAGCAGCATCGGACCGGGACTAGCGGAGTCGGATACGCAGTATTTT. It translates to CASSIGPGLAESDTQYF.

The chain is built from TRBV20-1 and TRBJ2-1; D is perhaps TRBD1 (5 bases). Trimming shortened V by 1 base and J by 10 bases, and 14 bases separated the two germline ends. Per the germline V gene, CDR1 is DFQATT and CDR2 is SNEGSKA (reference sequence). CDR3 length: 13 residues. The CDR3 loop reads CSARAGVAGEQFF. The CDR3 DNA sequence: TGCAGTGCTAGAGCAGGAGTGGCAGGGGAGCAGTTCTTC.

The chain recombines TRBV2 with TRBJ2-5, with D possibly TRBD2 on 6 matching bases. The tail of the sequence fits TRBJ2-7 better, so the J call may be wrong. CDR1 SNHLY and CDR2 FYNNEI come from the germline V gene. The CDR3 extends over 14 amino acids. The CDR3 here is CASSGGGFTYEQYF. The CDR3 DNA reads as TGTGCCAGCAGTGGCGGAGGGTTTACCTACGAGCAGTACTTC.